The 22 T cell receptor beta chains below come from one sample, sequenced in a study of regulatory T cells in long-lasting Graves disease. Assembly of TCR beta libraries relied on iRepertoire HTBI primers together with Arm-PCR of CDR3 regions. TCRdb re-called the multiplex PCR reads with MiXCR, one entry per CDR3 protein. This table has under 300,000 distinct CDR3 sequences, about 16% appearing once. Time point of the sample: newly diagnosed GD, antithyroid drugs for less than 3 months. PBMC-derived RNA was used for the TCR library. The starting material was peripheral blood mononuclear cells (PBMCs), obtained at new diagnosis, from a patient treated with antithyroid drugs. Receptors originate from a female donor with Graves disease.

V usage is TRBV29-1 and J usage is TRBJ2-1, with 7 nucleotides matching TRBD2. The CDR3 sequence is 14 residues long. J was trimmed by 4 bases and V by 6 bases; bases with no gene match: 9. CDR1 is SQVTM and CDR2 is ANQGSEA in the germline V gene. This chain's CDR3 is CSVPGLVSYNEQFF. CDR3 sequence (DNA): TGCAGCGTCCCAGGACTAGTTTCTTACAATGAGCAGTTCTTC.

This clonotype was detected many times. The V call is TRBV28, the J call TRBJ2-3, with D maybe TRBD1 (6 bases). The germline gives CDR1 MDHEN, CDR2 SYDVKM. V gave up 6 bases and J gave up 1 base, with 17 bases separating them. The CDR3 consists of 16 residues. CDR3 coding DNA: TGTGCCAGCAGCGAACAGGGTGTAAGGGGCACAGATACGCAGTATTTT. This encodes CASSEQGVRGTDTQYF.

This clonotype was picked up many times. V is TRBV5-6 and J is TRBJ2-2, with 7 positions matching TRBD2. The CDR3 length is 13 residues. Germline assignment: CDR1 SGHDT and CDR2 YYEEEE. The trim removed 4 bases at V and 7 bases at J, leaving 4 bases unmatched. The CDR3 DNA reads TGTGCCAGCAGCCGCGGGAGAGTCGGGGAGCTGTTTTTT. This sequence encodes CASSRGRVGELFF.

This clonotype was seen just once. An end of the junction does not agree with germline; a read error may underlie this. Written as DNA, the CDR3 is TGTGCCTGGAGTGTCGGGATCTCCTATAATTCGCCCCTCCACTTT. Translation gives CAWSVGISYNSPLHF. The rearrangement links TRBV30 to TRBJ1-6; D is undetermined. The CDR3 has 15 amino acids. Germline values: CDR1 GTSNPN, CDR2 SVGIG (reference sequence).

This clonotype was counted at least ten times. This CDR3 reads CASSLIAPPNEKLFF. The CDR3 DNA reads as TGTGCCAGCAGCTTAATAGCACCCCCGAATGAAAAACTGTTTTTT. The chain uses TRBV7-2 and TRBJ1-4, with D hard to call. Germline V lookup: CDR1 SGHTA, CDR2 FQGNSA. The length of the CDR3 is 15 residues. V lost 2 bases to trimming and J lost 5 bases, with 12 bases between them.

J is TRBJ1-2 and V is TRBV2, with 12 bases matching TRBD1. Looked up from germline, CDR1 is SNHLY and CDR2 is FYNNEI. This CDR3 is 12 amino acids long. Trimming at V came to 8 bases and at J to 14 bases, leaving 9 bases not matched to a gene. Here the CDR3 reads CASGRDRGPETF. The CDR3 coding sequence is TGTGCCAGCGGCAGGGACAGGGGGCCGGAGACCTTC.

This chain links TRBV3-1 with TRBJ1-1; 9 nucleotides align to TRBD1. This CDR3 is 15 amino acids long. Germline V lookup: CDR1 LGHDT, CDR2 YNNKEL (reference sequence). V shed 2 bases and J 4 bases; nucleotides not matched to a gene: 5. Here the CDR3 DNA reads TGTGCCAGCAGCCAACGGACAGGGGAGATCACTGAAGCTTTCTTT. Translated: CASSQRTGEITEAFF. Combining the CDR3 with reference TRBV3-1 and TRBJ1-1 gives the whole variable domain DTAVSQTPKYLVTQMGNDKSIKCEQNLGHDTMYWYKQDSKKFLKIMFSYNNKELIINETVPNRFSPKSPDKAHLNLHINSLELGDSAVYFCASSQRTGEITEAFFGQGTRLTVV.

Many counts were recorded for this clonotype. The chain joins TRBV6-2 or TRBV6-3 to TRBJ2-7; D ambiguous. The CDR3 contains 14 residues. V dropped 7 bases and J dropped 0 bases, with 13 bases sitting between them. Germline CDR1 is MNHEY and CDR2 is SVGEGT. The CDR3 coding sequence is TGTGCCAGCACCTCGGACGGTAGCTCCTACGAGCAGTACTTC. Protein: CASTSDGSSYEQYF.

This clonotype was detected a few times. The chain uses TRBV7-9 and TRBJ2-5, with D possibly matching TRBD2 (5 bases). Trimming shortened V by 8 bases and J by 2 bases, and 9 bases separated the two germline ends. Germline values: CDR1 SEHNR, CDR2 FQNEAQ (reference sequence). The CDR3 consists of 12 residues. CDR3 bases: TGTGCCAGCCTCGGGAAGCAAGAGACCCAGTACTTC. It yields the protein CASLGKQETQYF. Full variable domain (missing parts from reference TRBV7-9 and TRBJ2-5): DTGVSQNPRHKITKRGQNVTFRCDPISEHNRLYWYRQTLGQGPEFLTYFQNEAQLEKSRLLSDRFSAERPKGSFSTLEIQRTEQGDSAMYLCASLGKQETQYFGPGTRLLVL.

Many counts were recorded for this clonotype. The DNA for the CDR3 is TGTGCCACCAGCAGACTGATTGGGGGCTACGAGCAGTACTTC. This gives the protein CATSRLIGGYEQYF. The chain recombines TRBV15 with TRBJ2-7, with D perhaps assigned TRBD1 or TRBD2 (5 bases each). Germline V lookup: CDR1 LNHNV, CDR2 YYDKDF (reference sequence). This CDR3 has 14 residues. V shed 2 bases and J shed 3 bases, with 11 bases lying between them.

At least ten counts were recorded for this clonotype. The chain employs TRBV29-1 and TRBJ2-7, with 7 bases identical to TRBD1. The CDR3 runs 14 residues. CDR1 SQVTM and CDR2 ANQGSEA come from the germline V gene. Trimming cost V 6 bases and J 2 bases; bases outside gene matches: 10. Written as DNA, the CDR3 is TGCAGCGTGACTCCGGGACAGTGGCCCTACGAGCAGTACTTC. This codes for CSVTPGQWPYEQYF.

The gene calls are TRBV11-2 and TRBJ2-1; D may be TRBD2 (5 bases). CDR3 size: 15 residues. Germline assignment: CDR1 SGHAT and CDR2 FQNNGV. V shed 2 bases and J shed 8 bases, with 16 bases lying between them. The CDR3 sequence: CASSLTAGPVYEQFF. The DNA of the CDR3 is TGTGCCAGCAGCTTAACGGCGGGCCCTGTGTATGAGCAGTTCTTC.

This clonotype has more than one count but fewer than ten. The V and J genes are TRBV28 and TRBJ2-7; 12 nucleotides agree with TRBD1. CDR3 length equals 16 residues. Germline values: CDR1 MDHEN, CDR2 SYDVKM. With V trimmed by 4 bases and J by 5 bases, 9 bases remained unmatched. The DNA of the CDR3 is TGTGCCAGCAGTTCCCCCGGGACAGGGGGCAAAAACGAGCAGTACTTC. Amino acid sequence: CASSSPGTGGKNEQYF.

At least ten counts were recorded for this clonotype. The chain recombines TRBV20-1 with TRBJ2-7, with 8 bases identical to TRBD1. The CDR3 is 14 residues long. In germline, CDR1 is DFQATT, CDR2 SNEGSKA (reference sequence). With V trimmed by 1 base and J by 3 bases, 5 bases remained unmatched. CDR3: CSARGTGRDYEQYF. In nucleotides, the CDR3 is TGCAGTGCTAGAGGGACAGGGAGAGACTACGAGCAGTACTTC.

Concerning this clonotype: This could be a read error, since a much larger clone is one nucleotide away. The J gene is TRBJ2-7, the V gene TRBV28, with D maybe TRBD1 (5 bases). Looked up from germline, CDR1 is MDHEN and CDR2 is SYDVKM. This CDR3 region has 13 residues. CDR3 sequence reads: CAGRHNSGNEQYF. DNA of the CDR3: TGTGCCGGCAGGCATAACTCAGGGAACGAGCAGTACTTC.

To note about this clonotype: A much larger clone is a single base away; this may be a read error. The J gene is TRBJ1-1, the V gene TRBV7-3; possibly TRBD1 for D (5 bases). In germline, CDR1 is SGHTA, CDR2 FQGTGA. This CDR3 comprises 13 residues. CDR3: CAGSLTPGPEAFF. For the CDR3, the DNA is TGCGCCGGCAGCTTAACGCCAGGGCCTGAAGCTTTCTTT.

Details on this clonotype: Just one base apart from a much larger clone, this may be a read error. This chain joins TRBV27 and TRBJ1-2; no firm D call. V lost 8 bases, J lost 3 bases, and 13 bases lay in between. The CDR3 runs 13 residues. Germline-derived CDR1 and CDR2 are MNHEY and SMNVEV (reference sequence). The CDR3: CASGSATHYGYTF. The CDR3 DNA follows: TGTGCCAGCGGTTCCGCCACCCACTATGGCTACACCTTC.

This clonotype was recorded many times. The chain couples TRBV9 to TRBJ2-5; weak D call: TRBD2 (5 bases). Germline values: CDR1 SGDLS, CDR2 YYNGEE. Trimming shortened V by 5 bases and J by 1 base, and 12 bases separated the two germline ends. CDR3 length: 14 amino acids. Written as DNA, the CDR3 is TGTGCCAGCAGTGGAGGTCCTGTCCAAGAGACCCAGTACTTC. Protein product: CASSGGPVQETQYF.

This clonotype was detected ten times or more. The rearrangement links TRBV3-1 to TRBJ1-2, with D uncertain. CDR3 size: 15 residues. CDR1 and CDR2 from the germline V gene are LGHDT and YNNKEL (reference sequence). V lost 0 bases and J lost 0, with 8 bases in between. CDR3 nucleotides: TGTGCCAGCAGCCAAGATTACAGCGCTAACTATGGCTACACCTTC. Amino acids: CASSQDYSANYGYTF.

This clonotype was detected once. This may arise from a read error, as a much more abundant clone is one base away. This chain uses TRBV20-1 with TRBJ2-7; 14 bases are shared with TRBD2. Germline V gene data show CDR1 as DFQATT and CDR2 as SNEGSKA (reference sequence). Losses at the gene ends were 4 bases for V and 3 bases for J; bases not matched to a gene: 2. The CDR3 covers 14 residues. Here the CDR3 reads CSATGTSGSYEQYF. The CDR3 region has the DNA TGCAGTGCTACCGGGACTAGCGGGAGCTACGAGCAGTACTTC.

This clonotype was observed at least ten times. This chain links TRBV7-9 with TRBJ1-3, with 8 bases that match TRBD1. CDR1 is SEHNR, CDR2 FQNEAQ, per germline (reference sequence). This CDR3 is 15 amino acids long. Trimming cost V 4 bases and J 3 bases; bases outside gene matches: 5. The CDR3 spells CASSSQGQVGNTIYF. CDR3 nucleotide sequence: TGTGCCAGCAGCTCCCAGGGACAGGTTGGAAACACCATATATTTT.

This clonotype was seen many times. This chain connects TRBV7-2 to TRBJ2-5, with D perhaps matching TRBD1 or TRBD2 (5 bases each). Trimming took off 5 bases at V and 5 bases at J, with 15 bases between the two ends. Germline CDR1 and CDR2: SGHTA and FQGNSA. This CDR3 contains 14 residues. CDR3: CASSRDVLVETQYF. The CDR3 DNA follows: TGTGCCAGCAGCAGGGACGTTTTGGTGGAGACCCAGTACTTC. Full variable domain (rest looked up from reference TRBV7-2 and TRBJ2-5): GAGVSQSPSNKVTEKGKDVELRCDPISGHTALYWYRQSLGQGLEFLIYFQGNSAPDKSGLPSDRFSAERTGGSVSTLTIQRTQQEDSAVYLCASSRDVLVETQYFGPGTRLLVL.